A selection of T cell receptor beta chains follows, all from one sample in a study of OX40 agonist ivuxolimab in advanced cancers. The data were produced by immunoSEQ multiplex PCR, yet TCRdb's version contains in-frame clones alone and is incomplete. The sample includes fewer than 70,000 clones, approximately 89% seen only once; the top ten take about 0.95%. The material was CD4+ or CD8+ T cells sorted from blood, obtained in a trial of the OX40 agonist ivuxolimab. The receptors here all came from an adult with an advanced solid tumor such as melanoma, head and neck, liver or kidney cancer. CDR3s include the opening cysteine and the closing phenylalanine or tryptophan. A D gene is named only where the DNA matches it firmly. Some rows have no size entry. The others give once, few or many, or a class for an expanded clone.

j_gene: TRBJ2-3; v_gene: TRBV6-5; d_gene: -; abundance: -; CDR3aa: CASTKEAGTLAQYF; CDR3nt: TGTGCCAGCACAAAGGAGGCTGGGACTCTGGCGCAGTATTTT
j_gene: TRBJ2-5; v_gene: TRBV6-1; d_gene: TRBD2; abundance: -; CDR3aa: CASSEINGGAEGETQYF; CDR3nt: TGTGCCAGCAGTGAAATTAACGGGGGGGCAGAGGGAGAGACCCAGTACTTC
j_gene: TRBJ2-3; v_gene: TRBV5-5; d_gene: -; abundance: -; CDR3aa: CASSLGVSDTQYF; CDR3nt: TGTGCCAGCAGCTTGGGAGTTTCAGATACGCAGTATTTT
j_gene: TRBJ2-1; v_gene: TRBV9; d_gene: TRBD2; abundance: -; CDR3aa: CASSIGTRPYNEQFF; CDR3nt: TGTGCCAGCAGCATCGGGACTAGGCCCTACAATGAGCAGTTCTTC
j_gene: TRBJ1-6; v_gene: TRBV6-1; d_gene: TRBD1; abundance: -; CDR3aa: CASTQPDRIHF; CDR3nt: TGTGCCAGCACTCAGCCGGACAGGATCCACTTT
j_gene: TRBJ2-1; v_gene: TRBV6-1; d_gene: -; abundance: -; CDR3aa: CASSERIGRGSYNEQFF; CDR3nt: TGTGCCAGCAGTGAACGCATAGGCAGGGGATCGTACAATGAGCAGTTCTTC
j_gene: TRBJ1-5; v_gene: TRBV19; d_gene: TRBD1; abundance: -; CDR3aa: CASSTPDRGRNQPQHF; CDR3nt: TGTGCCAGTAGTACACCTGACAGGGGTCGCAATCAGCCCCAGCATTTT
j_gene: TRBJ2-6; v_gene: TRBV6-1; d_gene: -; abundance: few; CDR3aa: CASSGYHRFYSSGANVLTF; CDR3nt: TGTGCCAGCAGTGGCTACCACAGGTTTTACTCGTCTGGGGCCAACGTCCTGACTTTC
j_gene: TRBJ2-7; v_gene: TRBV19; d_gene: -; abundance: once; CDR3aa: CASSISRGSTYGQYF; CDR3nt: TGTGCCAGTAGTATTTCTCGGGGCTCCACCTACGGGCAGTACTTC
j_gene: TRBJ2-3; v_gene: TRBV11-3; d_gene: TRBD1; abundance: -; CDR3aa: CASSPTGDITDTQYF; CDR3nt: TGTGCCAGCAGCCCGACAGGGGACATCACAGATACGCAGTATTTT
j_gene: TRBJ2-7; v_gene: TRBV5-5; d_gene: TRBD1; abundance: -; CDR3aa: CASSPQTGVPYEQYF; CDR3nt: TGTGCCAGCAGCCCACAGACAGGGGTTCCCTACGAGCAGTACTTC
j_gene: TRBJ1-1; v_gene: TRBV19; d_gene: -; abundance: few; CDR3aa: CATSSGTPRAFF; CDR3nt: TGTGCCACCTCATCCGGGACCCCGAGGGCTTTCTTT
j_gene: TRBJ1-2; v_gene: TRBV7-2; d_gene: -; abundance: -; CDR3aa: CASSYRGANYGYTF; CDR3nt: TGTGCCAGCAGCTATAGAGGCGCTAACTATGGCTACACCTTC
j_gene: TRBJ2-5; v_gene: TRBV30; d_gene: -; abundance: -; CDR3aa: CAWTFGGRMETQYF; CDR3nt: TGTGCCTGGACCTTTGGGGGGAGGATGGAGACCCAGTACTTC
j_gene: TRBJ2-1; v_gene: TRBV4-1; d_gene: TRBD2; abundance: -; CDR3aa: CASSQRGRGGPNEQFF; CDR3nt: TGCGCCAGCAGCCAACGAGGGCGGGGGGGCCCCAATGAGCAGTTCTTC
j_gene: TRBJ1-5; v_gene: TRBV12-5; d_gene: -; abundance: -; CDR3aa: CASGLEGGPQHF; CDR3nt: TGTGCTAGTGGTTTGGAGGGAGGGCCCCAGCATTTT
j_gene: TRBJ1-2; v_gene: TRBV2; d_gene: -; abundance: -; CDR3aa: CASSLRGGRGYTF; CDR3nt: TGTGCCAGCAGTCTAAGGGGGGGCCGGGGCTACACCTTC
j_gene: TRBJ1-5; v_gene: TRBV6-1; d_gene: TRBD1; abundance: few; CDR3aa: CASSGDREQPQHF; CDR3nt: TGTGCCAGCAGTGGGGACAGAGAACAGCCCCAGCATTTT
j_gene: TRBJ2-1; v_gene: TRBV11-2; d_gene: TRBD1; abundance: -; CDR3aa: CASSTLRDRAHNEQFF; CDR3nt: TGTGCCAGCAGCACCCTCCGGGACAGGGCCCACAATGAGCAGTTCTTC
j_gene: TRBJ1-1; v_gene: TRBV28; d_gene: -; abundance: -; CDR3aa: CASSLYPVGAFF; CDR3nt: TGTGCCAGCAGTTTATACCCAGTGGGGGCTTTCTTT
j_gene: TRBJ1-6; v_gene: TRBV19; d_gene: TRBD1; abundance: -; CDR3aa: CASSIPGGNSPLHF; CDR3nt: TGTGCCAGTAGTATTCCAGGGGGAAATTCACCCCTCCACTTT
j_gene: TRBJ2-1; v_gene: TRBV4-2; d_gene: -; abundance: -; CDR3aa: CASSQGHNEQFF; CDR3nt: TGTGCCAGCAGCCAAGGACACAATGAGCAGTTCTTC
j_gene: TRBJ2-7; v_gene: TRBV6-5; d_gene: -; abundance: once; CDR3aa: CASNRQGSYEQYF; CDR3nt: TGTGCCAGCAACCGGCAGGGATCCTACGAGCAGTACTTC
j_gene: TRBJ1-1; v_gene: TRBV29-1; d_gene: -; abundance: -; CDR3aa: CSALKSTEAFF; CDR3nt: TGCAGCGCCTTGAAGTCCACTGAAGCTTTCTTT
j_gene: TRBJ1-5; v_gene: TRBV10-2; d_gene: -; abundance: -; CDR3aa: CASSESAGDQPQHF; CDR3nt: TGCGCCAGCAGTGAGTCGGCAGGGGATCAGCCCCAGCATTTT
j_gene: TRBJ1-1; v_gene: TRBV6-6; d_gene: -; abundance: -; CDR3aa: CASRDQNTEAFF; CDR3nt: TGTGCCAGCCGGGACCAGAACACTGAAGCTTTCTTT
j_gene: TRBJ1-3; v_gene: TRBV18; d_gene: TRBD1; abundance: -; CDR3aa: CASSRATGGLDTIYF; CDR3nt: TGTGCCAGCTCACGAGCGACAGGGGGATTGGACACCATATATTTT
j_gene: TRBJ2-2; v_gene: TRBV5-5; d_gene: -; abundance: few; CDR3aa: CASSLGQVLTGELFF; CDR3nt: TGTGCCAGCAGCTTGGGCCAGGTTTTGACCGGGGAGCTGTTTTTT
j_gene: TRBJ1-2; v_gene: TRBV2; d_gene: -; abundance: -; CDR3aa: CASNEGGDGYTF; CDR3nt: TGTGCCAGCAATGAGGGGGGGGATGGCTACACCTTC
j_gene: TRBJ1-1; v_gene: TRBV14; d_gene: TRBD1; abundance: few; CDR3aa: CASSRAGQGDTEAFF; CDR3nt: TGTGCCAGCAGCCGAGCGGGACAGGGGGACACTGAAGCTTTCTTT
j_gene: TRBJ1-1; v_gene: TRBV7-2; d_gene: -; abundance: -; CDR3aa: CASSSSPIKNTEAFF; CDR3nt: TGTGCCAGCAGCTCCTCCCCTATAAAGAACACTGAAGCTTTCTTT
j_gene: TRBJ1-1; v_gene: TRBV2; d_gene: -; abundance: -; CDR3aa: CASSEQGGAEAFF; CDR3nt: TGTGCCAGCAGTGAACAGGGCGGTGCTGAAGCTTTCTTT
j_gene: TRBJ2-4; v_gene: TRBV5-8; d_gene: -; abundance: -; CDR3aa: CASSLLVPGKNIQYF; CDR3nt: TGTGCCAGCAGCTTGTTGGTCCCCGGAAAAAACATTCAGTACTTC
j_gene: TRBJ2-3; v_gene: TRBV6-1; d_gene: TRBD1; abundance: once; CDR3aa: CASSGSITGVTDTQYF; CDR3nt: TGTGCCAGCAGTGGATCCATAACAGGGGTCACAGATACGCAGTATTTT
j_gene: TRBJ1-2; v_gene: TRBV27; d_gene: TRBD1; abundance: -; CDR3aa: CASWDRGEYGYTF; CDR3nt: TGTGCCAGCTGGGACAGGGGTGAATATGGCTACACCTTC
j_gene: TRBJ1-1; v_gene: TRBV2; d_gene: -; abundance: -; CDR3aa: CASSETGASGTEAFF; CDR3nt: TGTGCCAGCAGTGAAACGGGGGCCTCGGGCACTGAAGCTTTCTTT
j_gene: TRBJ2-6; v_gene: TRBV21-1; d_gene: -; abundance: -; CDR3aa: CASSSGQGDSGANVLTF; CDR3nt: TGTGCCAGCAGCAGCGGACAGGGAGACTCTGGGGCCAACGTCCTGACTTTC
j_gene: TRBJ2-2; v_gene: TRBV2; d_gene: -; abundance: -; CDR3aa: CASSPPGGELFF; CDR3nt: TGTGCCAGCAGTCCACCGGGCGGGGAGCTGTTTTTT
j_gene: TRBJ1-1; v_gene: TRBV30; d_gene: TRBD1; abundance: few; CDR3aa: CAWNTGGMNTEAFF; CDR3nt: TGTGCCTGGAATACAGGGGGGATGAACACTGAAGCTTTCTTT
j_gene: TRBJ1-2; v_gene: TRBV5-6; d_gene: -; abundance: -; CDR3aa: CASSLDQRNNYGYTF; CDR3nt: TGTGCCAGCAGCTTGGACCAGAGGAATAACTATGGCTACACCTTC
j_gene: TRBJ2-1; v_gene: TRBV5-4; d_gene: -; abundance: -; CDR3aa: CASSLDASAVNEQFF; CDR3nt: TGTGCCAGCAGCTTGGATGCTAGCGCGGTCAATGAGCAGTTCTTC
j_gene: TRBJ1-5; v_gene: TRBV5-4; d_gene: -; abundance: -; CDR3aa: CASSLAGSKEPQHF; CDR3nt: TGTGCCAGCAGCTTAGCAGGGAGCAAGGAGCCCCAGCATTTT
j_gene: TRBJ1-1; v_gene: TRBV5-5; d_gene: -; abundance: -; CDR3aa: CASSLIQSPTEAFF; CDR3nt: TGTGCCAGCAGCTTGATACAGTCGCCCACTGAAGCTTTCTTT
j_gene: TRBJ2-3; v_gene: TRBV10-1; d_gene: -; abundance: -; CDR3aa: CASSEGGPDTQYF; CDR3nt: TGCGCCAGCAGTGAGGGGGGCCCAGATACGCAGTATTTT
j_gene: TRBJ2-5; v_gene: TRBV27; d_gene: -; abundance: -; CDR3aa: CASSLWGDGETQYF; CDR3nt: TGTGCCAGCAGTTTATGGGGGGATGGGGAGACCCAGTACTTC
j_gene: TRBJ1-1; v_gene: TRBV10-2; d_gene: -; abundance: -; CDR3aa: CASSESTRGPGPRDTEAFF; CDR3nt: TGCGCCAGCAGTGAGTCGACTCGGGGTCCAGGGCCTAGGGACACTGAAGCTTTCTTT
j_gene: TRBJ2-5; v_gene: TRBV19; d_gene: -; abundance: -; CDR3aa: CASTHPRLVEETQYF; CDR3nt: TGTGCCAGTACCCATCCCAGACTAGTTGAAGAGACCCAGTACTTC
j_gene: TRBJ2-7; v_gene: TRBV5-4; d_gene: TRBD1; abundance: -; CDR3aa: CASSIGTGGYEQYF; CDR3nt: TGTGCCAGCAGCATCGGGACAGGGGGCTACGAGCAGTACTTC
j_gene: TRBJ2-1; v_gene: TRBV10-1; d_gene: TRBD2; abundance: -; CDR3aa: CASSSGTSGGSEQFF; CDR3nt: TGCGCCAGCAGCTCTGGGACTAGCGGGGGCAGCGAGCAGTTCTTC
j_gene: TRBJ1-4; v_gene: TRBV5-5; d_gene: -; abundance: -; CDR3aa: CASSLSTGKANEKLFF; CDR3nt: TGTGCCAGCAGCTTGTCGACGGGGAAAGCTAATGAAAAACTGTTTTTT
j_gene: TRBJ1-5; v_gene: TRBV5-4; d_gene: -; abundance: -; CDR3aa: CASSFPGGGNSNQPQHF; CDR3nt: TGTGCCAGCAGCTTCCCTGGGGGGGGTAATAGCAATCAGCCCCAGCATTTT
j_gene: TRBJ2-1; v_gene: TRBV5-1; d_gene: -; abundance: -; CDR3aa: CASSIGTAYNEQFF; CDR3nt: TGCGCCAGCAGCATCGGGACCGCATACAATGAGCAGTTCTTC
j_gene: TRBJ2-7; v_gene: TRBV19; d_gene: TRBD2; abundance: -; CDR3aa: CASSSRGGRSSYEQYF; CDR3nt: TGTGCCAGTAGTTCCCGGGGGGGACGGAGCTCCTACGAGCAGTACTTC